Detailed here is one TCR beta chain. The data were taken from a study of blood T cell repertoires in COVID-19. Germline trimming cut 2 bases from V and 4 bases from J; bases unmatched to any gene: 9. The CDR3 has 17 amino acids. Germline V gene data show CDR1 as SGHRS and CDR2 as YFSETQ. Some clones are missing from TCRdb's copy, which holds only in-frame ones; the method was immunoSEQ multiplex PCR. This table holds 110,000 or so clones, 85% found once. The gene calls are TRBV5-1 and TRBJ2-3; 11 bases map to TRBD2. The sequence was obtained from a man aged 40-49 years with acute or convalescent COVID-19. The material sequenced was peripheral blood. In nucleotides, the CDR3 is TGCGCCAGCAGCTTCCCCATAGCGGGGGGGCCGTCAGATACGCAGTATTTT. The encoded protein is CASSFPIAGGPSDTQYF.